These 3 T cell receptor beta chains were all obtained from the same sample, sequenced in a study of blood T cell repertoires in COVID-19. This table comes from immunoSEQ multiplex PCR, and its TCRdb copy is limited to in-frame clones, with some not included. This sample has 20,000 to 30,000 clones, with 86% found just once. The sequencing input was peripheral blood. Source of these receptors: a woman of 80 years or more with acute or convalescent COVID-19.

CDR3 amino acids: CASRRTANTGELFF. DNA for the CDR3: TGTGCCAGTAGAAGGACAGCGAACACCGGGGAGCTGTTTTTT. The genes are TRBV19 and TRBJ2-2, with a possible D match to TRBD1 (6 bases). CDR3 size: 14 residues. The V end was cut by 6 bases, the J end by 0 bases, with 8 bases between. Germline loops: CDR1 LNHDA, CDR2 SQIVND (reference sequence).

The chain recombines TRBV9 with TRBJ2-2; 13 bases agree with TRBD2. CDR3 length: 20 residues. In germline, CDR1 is SGDLS, CDR2 YYNGEE. Unmatched junction bases numbered 16, after V lost 3 bases and J lost 5 bases. DNA of the CDR3: TGTGCCAGCAGCGACCCACAAAGCTTACTAGCGGGAGGGCGAACCGGGGAGCTGTTTTTT. Translation gives CASSDPQSLLAGGRTGELFF. Full variable domain (rest looked up from reference TRBV9 and TRBJ2-2): DSGVTQTPKHLITATGQRVTLRCSPRSGDLSVYWYQQSLDQGLQFLIQYYNGEERAKGNILERFSAQQFPDLHSELNLSSLELGDSALYFCASSDPQSLLAGGRTGELFFGEGSRLTVL.

The V and J genes are TRBV18 and TRBJ1-1, with unresolved D. From germline, CDR1 is KGHSH and CDR2 LQKENI. Trimming pared 8 bases from V and 2 bases from J, leaving 12 bases between. This CDR3 comprises 13 residues. The CDR3 is CASATGANTEAFF. CDR3 sequence (DNA): TGTGCCAGCGCAACGGGAGCCAACACTGAAGCTTTCTTT.